These 5 T cell receptor beta chains share one sample of origin, sequenced in a study of neurological immune-mediated disorders. TCRdb itself ran the 5' RACE reads through MiXCR, one entry per CDR3 protein. The sample records 30,000 to 35,000 distinct CDR3 sequences, 20% to 25% being singletons. Sequenced material: CD4+ T cells from blood. These receptors were collected from a man aged 45-60 years with HTLV-1-associated myelopathy (HAM/TSP).

At least ten counts were recorded for this clonotype. The chain employs TRBV11-2 and TRBJ2-5; tentatively, D is TRBD1 (6 bases). V was shortened by 1 base and J by 1 base, with 10 bases between the two germline ends. This CDR3 has 15 residues. Germline V gene lookup returns CDR1 SGHAT and CDR2 FQNNGV. This chain's CDR3 is CASSLGGPTQETQYF. The CDR3 region has the DNA TGTGCCAGCAGCTTAGGGGGGCCCACCCAAGAGACCCAGTACTTC.

There are many counts of this clonotype. The chain is built from TRBV7-2 and TRBJ2-5; TRBD2 matches 7 bases. This CDR3 is built from 13 residues. Trimming took 0 bases from V and 8 from J; bases not matched to a gene: 3. The germline V gene has CDR1 SGHTA and CDR2 FQGNSA. The CDR3 sequence is CASSLAGGRTQYF. CDR3 DNA sequence: TGTGCCAGCAGCTTAGCGGGCGGGAGAACCCAGTACTTC.

Concerning this clonotype: This clone may be a read error of a much larger clone one base away. The chain has TRBV10-2 and TRBJ1-5; D is uncertain. The germline CDR1 and CDR2 sequences are WSHSY and SAAADI. The CDR3 runs to 19 residues. CDR3 region: CAISEGSAISTRSNQPQHF. The CDR3 region has the DNA TGCGCCATCAGTGAAGGTTCGGCTATATCAACGAGGAGCAATCAGCCCCAGCATTTT.

The CDR3: CASSLVGRGRDTEAFF. The CDR3 DNA is TGCGCCAGCAGCTTGGTGGGGAGAGGGAGGGACACTGAAGCTTTCTTT. This chain connects TRBV5-1 to TRBJ1-1, with unresolved D. Per germline, CDR1 SGHRS and CDR2 YFSETQ. Trimming removed 0 bases at V and 3 bases at J, with 15 bases between. The CDR3 extends over 16 amino acids. The entire variable domain, with the rest obtained from reference TRBV5-1 and TRBJ1-1, is as follows: KAGVTQTPRYLIKTRGQQVTLSCSPISGHRSVSWYQQTPGQGLQFLFEYFSETQRNKGNFPGRFSGRQFSNSRSEMNVSTLELGDSALYLCASSLVGRGRDTEAFFGQGTRLTVV.

This clonotype has a handful of counts. The chain joins TRBV6-1 to TRBJ1-5; D gene uncertain. Trimming removed 5 bases at V and 3 bases at J, with 14 bases between. The length of the CDR3 is 15 residues. The germline CDR1 and CDR2 sequences are MNHNS and SASEGT. CDR3 region: CASSSTRPFNQPQHF. The CDR3 nucleotides read TGTGCCAGCAGTTCCACCCGGCCCTTCAATCAGCCCCAGCATTTT.